This T cell receptor beta chain was sequenced for a study of shared T cell receptors in the human thymus. Generated by immunoSEQ multiplex PCR, the TCRdb table keeps only in-frame clones and is missing some. The profile shows hundreds of thousands of clones, approximately 95% of them singletons. The germline V gene encodes CDR1 WSHSY and CDR2 SAAADI. CDR3 length: 14 residues. Losses at the gene ends were 10 bases for V and 8 bases for J; bases not matched to a gene: 12. The sequenced material came from thymocytes. J is TRBJ1-4 and V is TRBV10-2, with 8 positions matching TRBD1. This TCR came from a human donor. The CDR3 reads CATIPEQGVEKLFF. CDR3 coding DNA: TGCGCCACCATCCCTGAACAGGGGGTCGAAAAACTGTTTTTT.